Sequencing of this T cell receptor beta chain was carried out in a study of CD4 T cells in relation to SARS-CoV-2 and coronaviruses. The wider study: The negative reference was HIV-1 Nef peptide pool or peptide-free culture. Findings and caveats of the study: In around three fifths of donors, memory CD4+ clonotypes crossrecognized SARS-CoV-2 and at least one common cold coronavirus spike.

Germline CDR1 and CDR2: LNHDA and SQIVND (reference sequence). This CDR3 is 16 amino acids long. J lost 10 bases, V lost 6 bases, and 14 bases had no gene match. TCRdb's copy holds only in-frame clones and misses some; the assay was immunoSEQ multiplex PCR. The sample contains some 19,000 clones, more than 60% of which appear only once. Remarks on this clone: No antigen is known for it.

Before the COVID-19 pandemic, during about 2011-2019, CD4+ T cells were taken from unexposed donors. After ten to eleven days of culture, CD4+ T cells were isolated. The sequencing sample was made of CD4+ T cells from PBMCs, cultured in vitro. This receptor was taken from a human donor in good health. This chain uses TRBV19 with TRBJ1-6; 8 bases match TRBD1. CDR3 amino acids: CASRSFAGGRDSPLHF. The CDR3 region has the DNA TGTGCCAGTAGATCCTTCGCAGGGGGCAGAGACTCACCCCTCCACTTT.